This is a list of T cell receptor beta chains from one sample in a study of blood T cell repertoires in COVID-19. TCRdb's copy holds only in-frame clones and misses some; the assay was immunoSEQ multiplex PCR. The sample lists 300,000 to 400,000 clones, approximately 82% occurring once. Material: peripheral blood. These receptors all stem from a man aged 25 to 45 with active or convalescent COVID-19. The CDR3 runs from the conserved cysteine through the conserved F or W. Each record gives: clone size, J gene, V gene, D gene, CDR3 DNA, CDR3 protein. The D gene is left open where the match is weak. Some rows have no size entry. The others give once, few or many, or a class for an expanded clone.

abundance: -; j_gene: TRBJ2-7; v_gene: TRBV7-9; d_gene: TRBD2; CDR3nt: TGTGCCAGCAGTTTACTAGCGGGCGCCTCCTACGAGCAGTACTTC; CDR3aa: CASSLLAGASYEQYF
abundance: -; j_gene: TRBJ1-5; v_gene: TRBV15; d_gene: -; CDR3nt: TGTGCCACCAGCAGAGATGGGCGTCCTGGCGGCAATCAGCCCCAGCATTTT; CDR3aa: CATSRDGRPGGNQPQHF
abundance: -; j_gene: TRBJ2-1; v_gene: TRBV30; d_gene: -; CDR3nt: TGTGCCTGTAGAACACCCGGGTACTACAATGAGCAGTTCTTC; CDR3aa: CACRTPGYYNEQFF
abundance: -; j_gene: TRBJ2-7; v_gene: TRBV29-1; d_gene: -; CDR3nt: TGCAGCGTTGAAGATTGGGGCGGTAGGCGCGAGCAGTACTTC; CDR3aa: CSVEDWGGRREQYF
abundance: -; j_gene: TRBJ2-3; v_gene: TRBV7-2; d_gene: TRBD2; CDR3nt: TGTGCCAGCAGCTTATTAGCGGGAGCAGATACGCAGTATTTT; CDR3aa: CASSLLAGADTQYF
abundance: once; j_gene: TRBJ2-5; v_gene: TRBV5-6; d_gene: TRBD2; CDR3nt: TGTGCCAGCAGCTTGGATCCAGCGGGGGGGTTTCGGACCCAGTACTTC; CDR3aa: CASSLDPAGGFRTQYF
abundance: -; j_gene: TRBJ1-2; v_gene: TRBV4-1; d_gene: -; CDR3nt: TGCGCCAGCAGCCAAGAACGGCCTCGCGGGGCCCGCAACTATGGCTACACCTTC; CDR3aa: CASSQERPRGARNYGYTF
abundance: -; j_gene: TRBJ2-1; v_gene: TRBV15; d_gene: -; CDR3nt: TGTGCCACCAGCGTCCAGGGGCAGGCCTACAATGAGCAGTTCTTC; CDR3aa: CATSVQGQAYNEQFF
abundance: -; j_gene: TRBJ2-2; v_gene: TRBV4-3; d_gene: TRBD2; CDR3nt: TGCGCCAGCAGCCAATCCCTTCTAGCGGGAGGGCCTGGCGGGGAGCTGTTTTTT; CDR3aa: CASSQSLLAGGPGGELFF
abundance: -; j_gene: TRBJ2-1; v_gene: TRBV24-1; d_gene: TRBD2; CDR3nt: TGTGCCACCAGGGGGACTAGCGGGAGAGGTGAGCAGTTCTTC; CDR3aa: CATRGTSGRGEQFF
abundance: -; j_gene: TRBJ2-7; v_gene: TRBV5-4; d_gene: -; CDR3nt: TGTGCCAGCAGCTTGGTTAGGGGGGGTTCGGGCACCTACGAGCAGTACTTC; CDR3aa: CASSLVRGGSGTYEQYF
abundance: -; j_gene: TRBJ1-4; v_gene: TRBV3-1/TRBV3-2; d_gene: -; CDR3nt: TGTGCCAGCAGCAACCCTAACGCGGCTGCAACTAATGAAAAACTGTTTTTT; CDR3aa: CASSNPNAAATNEKLFF
abundance: -; j_gene: TRBJ1-2; v_gene: TRBV7-2; d_gene: -; CDR3nt: TGTGCCAGCAGCTTAGACAGGGTTGGCTATGGCTACACCTTC; CDR3aa: CASSLDRVGYGYTF
abundance: -; j_gene: TRBJ2-2; v_gene: TRBV7-9; d_gene: -; CDR3nt: TGTGCCAGCAGCTTAGAACTACAGGCAGGGACCGGGGAGCTGTTTTTT; CDR3aa: CASSLELQAGTGELFF
abundance: -; j_gene: TRBJ2-7; v_gene: TRBV6-5; d_gene: -; CDR3nt: TGTGCCAGCAGTTCCCCCCAGGGTACCGACGAGCAGTACTTC; CDR3aa: CASSSPQGTDEQYF
abundance: -; j_gene: TRBJ2-7; v_gene: TRBV7-2; d_gene: TRBD2; CDR3nt: TGTGCCAGCAGCTTAAGGAGCGGGGTCCACGAGCAGTACTTC; CDR3aa: CASSLRSGVHEQYF
abundance: -; j_gene: TRBJ2-7; v_gene: TRBV28; d_gene: -; CDR3nt: TGTGCCAGCAGTTCGGGCTACGAGCAGTACTTC; CDR3aa: CASSSGYEQYF
abundance: -; j_gene: TRBJ2-7; v_gene: TRBV11-1; d_gene: -; CDR3nt: TGTGCCAGCAGCTACAGACAAATCCCCTACGAGCAGTACTTC; CDR3aa: CASSYRQIPYEQYF
abundance: -; j_gene: TRBJ2-5; v_gene: TRBV6-2/TRBV6-3; d_gene: -; CDR3nt: TGTGCCAGCAGTTTGGCTAGCAGGGAGACCCAGTACTTC; CDR3aa: CASSLASRETQYF
abundance: -; j_gene: TRBJ2-2; v_gene: TRBV18; d_gene: TRBD1; CDR3nt: TGTGCCAGCTCACTAGGGACAGGCGGGAACACCGGGGAGCTGTTTTTT; CDR3aa: CASSLGTGGNTGELFF
abundance: -; j_gene: TRBJ2-7; v_gene: TRBV25-1; d_gene: -; CDR3nt: TGTGCCAGCAGTGGGGGACTGGGCCGGGAGCAGTACTTC; CDR3aa: CASSGGLGREQYF
abundance: few; j_gene: TRBJ1-5; v_gene: TRBV15; d_gene: -; CDR3nt: TGTGCCACGGGGGAGGGAATCAATCAGCCCCAGCATTTT; CDR3aa: CATGEGINQPQHF
abundance: -; j_gene: TRBJ2-7; v_gene: TRBV7-2; d_gene: -; CDR3nt: TGTGCCAGCAGCTTAGGCAGGGTCCTAGCCTACGAGCAGTACTTC; CDR3aa: CASSLGRVLAYEQYF
abundance: -; j_gene: TRBJ2-2; v_gene: TRBV19; d_gene: TRBD2; CDR3nt: TGTGCCAGTAGTAAGCGGGAGGTGTACACCGGGGAGCTGTTTTTT; CDR3aa: CASSKREVYTGELFF
abundance: -; j_gene: TRBJ2-3; v_gene: TRBV27; d_gene: -; CDR3nt: TGTGCCAGCAGACTACTTGGCGCAGATACGCAGTATTTT; CDR3aa: CASRLLGADTQYF
abundance: -; j_gene: TRBJ1-4; v_gene: TRBV11-3; d_gene: TRBD1; CDR3nt: TGTGCCAGCAGCGCCGGACAGGCCAGGGAAAAACTGTTTTTT; CDR3aa: CASSAGQAREKLFF
abundance: -; j_gene: TRBJ1-6; v_gene: TRBV27; d_gene: -; CDR3nt: TGTGCCAGCAGTTTATCTGCTGTTAATCGGCAGGCACCCCTCCACTTT; CDR3aa: CASSLSAVNRQAPLHF
abundance: -; j_gene: TRBJ2-7; v_gene: TRBV7-2; d_gene: TRBD2; CDR3nt: TGTGCCAGCAGCTTTGGGGGAGGGGACGAGCAGTACTTC; CDR3aa: CASSFGGGDEQYF
abundance: -; j_gene: TRBJ2-3; v_gene: TRBV5-1; d_gene: TRBD1; CDR3nt: TGCGCCAGCAGCCGCCCTACGGACAGGGCCTCCGATACGCAGTATTTT; CDR3aa: CASSRPTDRASDTQYF
abundance: -; j_gene: TRBJ2-3; v_gene: TRBV28; d_gene: TRBD2; CDR3nt: TGTGCCAGCAGTGGGAGGGGACTAGCGGGAGTTGATACGCAGTATTTT; CDR3aa: CASSGRGLAGVDTQYF
abundance: -; j_gene: TRBJ1-5; v_gene: TRBV4-3; d_gene: -; CDR3nt: TGCGCCAGCAGCCAAGACAGGGGATCGCCCGCGGGGCCCCAGCATTTT; CDR3aa: CASSQDRGSPAGPQHF
abundance: many; j_gene: TRBJ2-6; v_gene: TRBV28; d_gene: -; CDR3nt: TGTGCCAGCAGCCTTATACAGGGGGCCAACGTCCTGACTTTC; CDR3aa: CASSLIQGANVLTF
abundance: -; j_gene: TRBJ2-2; v_gene: TRBV28; d_gene: TRBD2; CDR3nt: TGTGCCAGCAGGCTCCGACTAGCGGGAGGGAGGACCGGGGAGCTGTTTTTT; CDR3aa: CASRLRLAGGRTGELFF
abundance: once; j_gene: TRBJ2-7; v_gene: TRBV5-1; d_gene: -; CDR3nt: TGCGCCAGCAGCTTGAGGCATCGGGACGAGCAGTACTTC; CDR3aa: CASSLRHRDEQYF
abundance: -; j_gene: TRBJ2-2; v_gene: TRBV18; d_gene: TRBD1; CDR3nt: TGTGCCAGCTCACTTGGACAGGTGAAGAACGGGGAGCTGTTTTTT; CDR3aa: CASSLGQVKNGELFF
abundance: -; j_gene: TRBJ2-1; v_gene: TRBV18; d_gene: -; CDR3nt: TGTGCCAGCTCACCCCCGCAAGCTATTAACAATGAGCAGTTCTTC; CDR3aa: CASSPPQAINNEQFF
abundance: -; j_gene: TRBJ2-1; v_gene: TRBV5-1; d_gene: -; CDR3nt: TGCGCCAGCAGCCGCGGACAGAGCTCCTACAATGAGCAGTTCTTC; CDR3aa: CASSRGQSSYNEQFF
abundance: -; j_gene: TRBJ1-6; v_gene: TRBV5-6; d_gene: TRBD1; CDR3nt: TGTGCCAGCAGCTGGGACAGGGGAAATTCACCCCTCCACTTT; CDR3aa: CASSWDRGNSPLHF
abundance: -; j_gene: TRBJ1-2; v_gene: TRBV5-4; d_gene: TRBD1; CDR3nt: TGTGCCAGCAGACCAGGACAGGGATATGGCTACACCTTC; CDR3aa: CASRPGQGYGYTF
abundance: -; j_gene: TRBJ2-7; v_gene: TRBV11-2; d_gene: TRBD2; CDR3nt: TGTGCCAGCAGCCCCTACGGACTAGCGGGAGTCAGGTACGAGCAGTACTTC; CDR3aa: CASSPYGLAGVRYEQYF
abundance: -; j_gene: TRBJ2-3; v_gene: TRBV21-1; d_gene: -; CDR3nt: TGTGCCAGCAGCAATATAGGGGTCAGCGGCACAGATACGCAGTATTTT; CDR3aa: CASSNIGVSGTDTQYF
abundance: -; j_gene: TRBJ2-7; v_gene: TRBV27; d_gene: TRBD2; CDR3nt: TGTGCCAGCTGGAAAACTGCGGGAGGACCTTACGAGCAGTACTTC; CDR3aa: CASWKTAGGPYEQYF
abundance: -; j_gene: TRBJ2-3; v_gene: TRBV6-4; d_gene: -; CDR3nt: TGTGCCAGCAGTGGACGATGGGGGGTGGGCACAGATACGCAGTATTTT; CDR3aa: CASSGRWGVGTDTQYF
abundance: few; j_gene: TRBJ2-1; v_gene: TRBV6-5; d_gene: TRBD1; CDR3nt: TGTGCCAGCAGTCCCTGGACAGGGGGCAATGAGCAGTTCTTC; CDR3aa: CASSPWTGGNEQFF
abundance: -; j_gene: TRBJ2-1; v_gene: TRBV7-8; d_gene: TRBD2; CDR3nt: TGTGCCAGCAGCCATAGACTAGCGGGTTATTACAATGAGCAGTTCTTC; CDR3aa: CASSHRLAGYYNEQFF
abundance: -; j_gene: TRBJ2-7; v_gene: TRBV7-8; d_gene: -; CDR3nt: TGTGCCAGCAGCCCCTTGACAGGTTTGCCCTACGAGCAGTACTTC; CDR3aa: CASSPLTGLPYEQYF
abundance: -; j_gene: TRBJ2-2; v_gene: TRBV2; d_gene: TRBD1; CDR3nt: TGTGCCAGCAGTGAAGGACAGGGTTGGGGGGAGCTGTTTTTT; CDR3aa: CASSEGQGWGELFF
abundance: -; j_gene: TRBJ2-5; v_gene: TRBV29-1; d_gene: TRBD1; CDR3nt: TGCAGCGTTGAGAAGCTGGGACAGGAATATCAAGAGACCCAGTACTTC; CDR3aa: CSVEKLGQEYQETQYF